This T cell receptor beta chain came from a study of cytomegalovirus exposure and HLA in healthy donors. Findings and caveats of the study: In an earlier analysis, in approximately 570 donors, most V segments appeared productive either ~87% or ~30% of the time.

PCR was performed using 60 Vbeta and 13 Jbeta primers. The repertoire was sequenced with immunoSEQ multiplex PCR; TCRdb's copy has only in-frame clones and lacks some. This table has about 190,000 clones, 84% appearing once. Trimming at V came to 0 bases and at J to 1 base, leaving 14 bases not matched to a gene. CDR3 length: 21 amino acids. Germline V gene data show CDR1 as LGHNT and CDR2 as FRNRAP. This clone appeared once. Antigen unknown. The specimen sequenced was PBMCs. This rearrangement joins TRBV12-5 to TRBJ2-1; 11 positions match TRBD2. The sequence was obtained from a boy younger than 18 in good health and CMV-seronegative. The DNA for the CDR3 is TGTGCTAGTGGTTTGGTGTTGGGGGCTAGCGGGAGGCATGTGTCCTACAATGAGCAGTTCTTC. This sequence encodes CASGLVLGASGRHVSYNEQFF. Drawing the rest from reference TRBV12-5 and TRBJ2-1, the complete variable domain is DARVTQTPRHKVTEMGQEVTMRCQPILGHNTVFWYRQTMMQGLELLAYFRNRAPLDDSGMPKDRFSAEMPDATLATLKIQPSEPRDSAVYFCASGLVLGASGRHVSYNEQFFGPGTRLTVL.